A single sample gave rise to the 28 T cell receptor beta chains below, sequenced in a study of neurological immune-mediated disorders. MiXCR, applied by TCRdb to the 5' RACE reads, yields one record per CDR3 protein. The sample yields 52,000 or so distinct CDR3 sequences, 3% to 4% seen once. The sequenced material came from CD4+ T cells from blood. These receptors were taken from a woman in her forties with multiple sclerosis.

This sequence joins TRBV10-3 and TRBJ2-3, with a weak D call TRBD2 (5 bases). The CDR3 loop spans 18 amino acids. CDR1 is ENHRY and CDR2 is SYGVKD in the germline V gene. V was shortened by 0 bases and J by 5 bases, with 21 bases between the two germline ends. The DNA for the CDR3 is TGTGCCATCAGTGAGTCGACCCGTTTCGAGGGCGGTGGAGATACGCAGTATTTT. It yields the protein CAISESTRFEGGGDTQYF.

This clonotype was seen repeatedly, ten times or more. The rearrangement uses TRBV5-1 and TRBJ1-1, with TRBD1 as a possible D gene (6 bases). The CDR3 loop spans 15 amino acids. Germline V lookup: CDR1 SGHRS, CDR2 YFSETQ. V lost 7 bases to trimming and J lost 5 bases, with 21 bases between them. The CDR3 here is CASGPLAGGETEAFF. The DNA for the CDR3 is TGCGCCAGCGGCCCTTTGGCTGGGGGCGAAACTGAAGCTTTCTTT.

The chain has TRBV19 and TRBJ2-7; TRBD2 aligns across 8 bases. The CDR3 has 15 residues. With 5 bases clipped from V and 0 bases from J, the junction kept 6 bases outside the gene matches. In germline, CDR1 is LNHDA, CDR2 SQIVND (reference sequence). The CDR3 DNA reads as TGTGCCAGTAGTGTTATCGGGACTAGCTCCTACGAGCAGTACTTC. Translation gives CASSVIGTSSYEQYF.

This clonotype showed up many times. V is TRBV5-6 and J is TRBJ2-6; possible D gene TRBD1, 6 bases. Trimming removed 5 bases from V and 2 bases from J, with 11 bases in between. The germline gives CDR1 SGHDT, CDR2 YYEEEE. The CDR3 is made up of 15 amino acids. The CDR3 loop reads CASSIRGPGANVLTF. Written as DNA, the CDR3 is TGTGCCAGCAGTATCAGGGGTCCTGGGGCCAACGTCCTGACTTTC.

This clonotype showed up many times. The J gene is TRBJ1-2, the V gene TRBV29-1; D possibly corresponds to TRBD1 (5 bases). Looked up from germline, CDR1 is SQVTM and CDR2 is ANQGSEA. This CDR3 has 14 residues. V shed 0 bases and J shed 4 bases, with 12 bases lying between them. CDR3 in amino acids: CSVEEDEGIYGYTF. The CDR3 DNA sequence: TGCAGCGTTGAAGAGGATGAGGGGATCTATGGCTACACCTTC.

This clonotype was seen at least ten times. The J gene is TRBJ2-5, the V gene TRBV3-1, with 8 positions matching TRBD2. This CDR3 has 13 residues. V lost 3 bases, J lost 5 bases, and 2 bases stayed unmatched. From germline, CDR1 is LGHDT and CDR2 YNNKEL (reference sequence). CDR3 DNA: TGTGCCAGCAGCCACGGCGGGAGGGAGACCCAGTACTTC. Its protein is CASSHGGRETQYF.

In this sample, this clonotype turned up many times. The J gene is TRBJ1-3, the V gene TRBV20-1; D ambiguous. Trimming removed 5 bases at V and 0 bases at J, with 14 bases between. This CDR3 has 15 amino acids. CDR1 is DFQATT, CDR2 SNEGSKA, per germline (reference sequence). In DNA, the CDR3 is TGCAGTGCTCGACAACACGAGAGCTCTGGAAACACCATATATTTT. Protein: CSARQHESSGNTIYF.

This clonotype has a count of ten or more. V gene TRBV12-3 or TRBV12-4 combines with J gene TRBJ2-2; 8 bases are a match to TRBD1. The CDR3 extends over 15 amino acids. Trimming cost V 5 bases and J 2 bases; bases outside gene matches: 4. CDR3 in amino acids: CASSGDRSNTGELFF. The CDR3 nucleotides are TGTGCCAGCAGTGGGGACAGGTCCAACACCGGGGAGCTGTTTTTT.

This clonotype has at least ten counts. The rearrangement joins TRBV25-1 to TRBJ2-7; D may be TRBD1 (6 bases). The CDR3 totals 13 residues. The germline V gene encodes CDR1 MGHDK and CDR2 SYGVNS. V shed 8 bases and J shed 0 bases, with 11 bases lying between them. The CDR3 sequence is CASGGQNSYEQYF. CDR3 bases: TGTGCCAGCGGAGGACAGAACTCCTACGAGCAGTACTTC.

This clonotype was observed at least ten times. The rearrangement uses TRBV20-1 and TRBJ2-1, with TRBD2 identical over 8 bases. Germline V gene sequence: CDR1 DFQATT, CDR2 SNEGSKA (reference sequence). The CDR3 has 14 residues. Trimming cost V 6 bases and J 3 bases; bases outside gene matches: 7. The CDR3 nucleotides are TGCAGTGCCCTCGGGGGGGGAGGCTACAATGAGCAGTTCTTC. This translates into CSALGGGGYNEQFF.

This clonotype was detected many times. The rearrangement links TRBV7-6 to TRBJ2-1; the match to TRBD1 covers 7 bases. This CDR3 comprises 13 residues. Germline-derived CDR1 and CDR2 are SGHVS and FNYEAQ. Trimming at V came to 2 bases and at J to 8 bases, leaving 3 bases not matched to a gene. CDR3 DNA: TGTGCCAGCAGCTTAAACAGGGGAGATGAGCAGTTCTTC. Amino acid sequence: CASSLNRGDEQFF.

About this clonotype: One end of the junction does not line up with germline, which may come from a read error. V and J are TRBV5-1 and TRBJ1-4; D gene ambiguous. Germline values: CDR1 SGHRS, CDR2 YFSETQ. The CDR3 covers 15 residues. This CDR3 is CASSLGAGLDEKQFF. In nucleotides, the CDR3 is TGCGCCAGCAGCTTGGGGGCAGGCCTTGATGAAAAACAGTTTTTT.

This clonotype was seen many times. The chain employs TRBV5-1 and TRBJ2-1; perhaps TRBD2 as D (7 bases). This CDR3 is built from 17 residues. V dropped 8 bases and J dropped 6 bases, with 27 bases sitting between them. Germline V lookup: CDR1 SGHRS, CDR2 YFSETQ. The CDR3 DNA reads as TGCGCCAGTTCCCCGGCGGGGGCCTCACTGAATAGCAATGAGCAGTTCTTC. It yields the protein CASSPAGASLNSNEQFF.

In this sample, this clonotype turned up many times. This chain connects TRBV4-1 to TRBJ1-4; no clear D. The CDR3 sequence is 17 residues long. CDR1 and CDR2 (germline): MGHRA, YSYEKL. V lost 0 bases and J 0 bases, leaving 11 bases between the germline ends. As DNA, the CDR3 is TGCGCCAGCAGCCAAGAACCCCCCCAGGCAACTAATGAAAAACTGTTTTTT. This sequence encodes CASSQEPPQATNEKLFF.

This clonotype was picked up many times. This chain connects TRBV20-1 to TRBJ2-2; TRBD2 is a possible D gene (5 bases). The germline gives CDR1 DFQATT, CDR2 SNEGSKA (reference sequence). Trimming took off 5 bases at V and 5 bases at J, with 15 bases between the two ends. This CDR3 contains 14 residues. The CDR3 is CSARTPGLTGELFF. CDR3 nucleotides: TGCAGTGCTCGGACTCCTGGCCTTACCGGGGAGCTGTTTTTT.

This clonotype was found many times. The V gene is TRBV29-1, the J gene TRBJ2-3, with 8 bases that match TRBD1. Germline CDR1 SQVTM, CDR2 ANQGSEA. V trimming: 4 bases; J trimming: 6 bases; junction bases outside the gene matches: 9. This CDR3 is 14 amino acids long. As DNA, the CDR3 is TGCAGCGTTGCCAGACAGGGGAGCTTGGATACGCAGTATTTT. Translated: CSVARQGSLDTQYF.

This clonotype was counted many times. This sequence joins TRBV7-2 and TRBJ2-1; D gene unclear. This CDR3 spans 15 amino acids. With 5 bases removed from V and 0 bases from J, the gap between germline ends came to 11 bases. Germline CDR1 is SGHTA and CDR2 is FQGNSA. The CDR3 nucleotides read TGTGCCAGCAGCCCAAGAGTGGGCTCCTACAATGAGCAGTTCTTC. Translation: CASSPRVGSYNEQFF. Full variable domain (outside the CDR3, taken from reference TRBV7-2 and TRBJ2-1): GAGVSQSPSNKVTEKGKDVELRCDPISGHTALYWYRQSLGQGLEFLIYFQGNSAPDKSGLPSDRFSAERTGGSVSTLTIQRTQQEDSAVYLCASSPRVGSYNEQFFGPGTRLTVL.

This clonotype was seen many times. The genes are TRBV20-1 and TRBJ2-2; 7 bases agree with TRBD1. The germline CDR1 and CDR2 sequences are DFQATT and SNEGSKA (reference sequence). The CDR3 is 15 amino acids. Losses at the gene ends were 0 bases for V and 4 bases for J; bases not matched to a gene: 5. The CDR3 loop reads CSARDGQAITGELFF. For the CDR3, the DNA is TGCAGTGCTAGAGATGGACAGGCGATCACCGGGGAGCTGTTTTTT.

This clonotype was counted many times. This rearrangement joins TRBV7-8 to TRBJ2-5; D might be TRBD2 (6 bases). There are 16 residues in the CDR3. Germline V lookup: CDR1 SGHVS, CDR2 FQNEAQ. Trimming took 5 bases from V and 2 from J, leaving 18 bases between them. The CDR3 DNA reads TGTGCCAGCAGCCCCCGGCCCCTGGGGAGGCAAGAGACCCAGTACTTC. Translating gives CASSPRPLGRQETQYF.

This clonotype was seen many times. DNA for the CDR3: TGTGCCAGCAGGTACCTCGGGTCCGAGACCCAGTACTTC. This encodes CASRYLGSETQYF. This rearrangement joins TRBV7-9 to TRBJ2-5, with D uncertain. The CDR3 has 13 residues. Germline V lookup: CDR1 SEHNR, CDR2 FQNEAQ (reference sequence). V was clipped by 6 bases and J by 5 bases, with 13 bases between them.

This clonotype was recorded at least ten times. The chain couples TRBV6-6 to TRBJ2-2; no definite D call. V was cut by 7 bases and J by 3 bases, with 9 bases left in between. Germline V lookup: CDR1 MNHNY, CDR2 SVGAGI (reference sequence). CDR3 length equals 13 residues. The CDR3 loop is CASKPSDTGELFF. The CDR3 DNA reads as TGTGCCAGCAAACCGAGTGACACCGGGGAGCTGTTTTTT.

This clonotype was found many times. The CDR3 reads CASSLGGAGREQFF. CDR3 DNA: TGTGCCAGCAGCTTAGGCGGTGCGGGGCGAGAGCAGTTCTTC. The V call is TRBV7-9, the J call TRBJ2-1, with D possibly TRBD2 on 6 matching bases. V was cut by 1 base and J by 10 bases, with 14 bases left in between. Germline CDR1 SEHNR, CDR2 FQNEAQ (reference sequence). The CDR3 has 14 amino acids.

This clonotype was seen at least ten times. The genes are TRBV6-5 and TRBJ1-2, with D possibly being TRBD1 (6 bases). Trimming shortened V by 6 bases and J by 5 bases, and 10 bases separated the two germline ends. CDR3 size: 12 residues. Germline values: CDR1 MNHEY, CDR2 SVGAGI. The CDR3 DNA reads TGTGCCAGCAGGGACAGTTCATATGGCTACACCTTC. Its protein is CASRDSSYGYTF.

This clonotype appeared many times. J is TRBJ2-1 and V is TRBV5-4, with D possibly matching TRBD2 (6 bases). Germline-derived CDR1 and CDR2 are SGHNT and YYREEE (reference sequence). V gave up 3 bases and J gave up 3 bases, with 10 bases separating them. This CDR3 region has 14 residues. The CDR3 spells CASSSPGLYNEQFF. The CDR3, as DNA: TGTGCCAGCAGCTCGCCGGGACTCTACAATGAGCAGTTCTTC.

This clonotype was counted at least ten times. This rearrangement joins TRBV5-1 to TRBJ1-1; perhaps TRBD1 as D (5 bases). Looked up from germline, CDR1 is SGHRS and CDR2 is YFSETQ. The CDR3 runs to 15 residues. Trimming removed 1 base from V and 1 base from J, with 11 bases in between. The CDR3 sequence: CASSLWEGANTEAFF. For the CDR3, the DNA is TGCGCCAGCAGCTTGTGGGAAGGGGCGAACACTGAAGCTTTCTTT.

The chain recombines TRBV6-5 with TRBJ1-5; D is unclear. The CDR3 extends over 14 amino acids. The V gene lost 8 bases and the J gene lost 1 base, with 12 bases spanning the gap. Germline CDR1 is MNHEY and CDR2 is SVGAGI. CDR3 sequence (DNA): TGTGCCAGCCGACCCCCGGCAAGCAATCAGCCCCAGCATTTT. It translates to CASRPPASNQPQHF.

This clonotype came up many times. The V call is TRBV20-1, the J call TRBJ1-2; D is uncertain. CDR1 is DFQATT and CDR2 is SNEGSKA in the germline V gene (reference sequence). Trimming left V 2 bases short and J 8 bases short, with 21 bases between. CDR3 size: 15 residues. CDR3 nucleotides: TGCAGTGCTAGAACCAGACACGTGAGTGTCTCCGGCTACACCTTC. Translated, it gives CSARTRHVSVSGYTF.

Many counts were recorded for this clonotype. The chain joins TRBV18 to TRBJ1-5, with D unclear. The V gene lost 3 bases and the J gene lost 8 bases, with 26 bases spanning the gap. Germline V CDR1 and CDR2: KGHSH, LQKENI. The CDR3 extends over 18 amino acids. The CDR3 DNA follows: TGTGCCAGCTCACCGGGCGGCCTACTCCGAAGCAGCGTCGAGCCCCAGCATTTT. This encodes CASSPGGLLRSSVEPQHF.